The source of this T cell receptor (beta chain) is a study of cytomegalovirus exposure and HLA in healthy donors. Background on the study: There were approximately 400 genotyped donors. Of these, about 86% fell in the genetic ancestry cluster associated with self-reported Caucasian donors. Study results and caveats: Productive status was seen about 90% or about 30% of the time for most TCR beta V segments in an earlier analysis. For presence/absence analyses, sequencing depth was assumed to be roughly uniform across donors. What a later analysis reportedly showed was that an Asian-associated ancestry cluster had fewer N-insertions than the roughly 670-donor mean.

PCR employed 60 Vbeta and 13 Jbeta primers. Only in-frame clones appear in the TCRdb table, and some are missing; sequencing was by immunoSEQ multiplex PCR. The sample shows over 75,000 clones, 78% of them seen only once. A note on this clone: Antigen: not known.

The CDR3 contains 16 residues. The ends lost 8 bases at V and 4 bases at J; junction bases unmatched: 14. CDR1 and CDR2 from the germline V gene are MNHEY and SMNVEV (reference sequence). This sequence joins TRBV27 and TRBJ2-5, with 9 bases that match TRBD2. Specimen: PBMCs. The origin of this receptor is a woman aged 60-70 years in good health and CMV-seronegative. For the CDR3, the DNA is TGTGCCAGCGGGTCCCCTACGCGGGAGGGCCGAGAGACCCAGTACTTC. It encodes CASGSPTREGRETQYF.